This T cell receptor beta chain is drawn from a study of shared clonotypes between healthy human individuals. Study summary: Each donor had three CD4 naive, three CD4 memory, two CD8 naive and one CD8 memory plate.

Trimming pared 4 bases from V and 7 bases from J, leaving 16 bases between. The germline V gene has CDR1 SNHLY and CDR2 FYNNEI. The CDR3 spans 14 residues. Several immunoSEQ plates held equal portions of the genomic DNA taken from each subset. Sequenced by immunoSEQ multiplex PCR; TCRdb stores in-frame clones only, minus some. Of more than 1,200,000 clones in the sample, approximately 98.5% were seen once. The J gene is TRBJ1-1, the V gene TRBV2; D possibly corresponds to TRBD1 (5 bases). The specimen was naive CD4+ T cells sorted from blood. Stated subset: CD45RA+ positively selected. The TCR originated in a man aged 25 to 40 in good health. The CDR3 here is CASSGPTREVEAFF. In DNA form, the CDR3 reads TGTGCCAGCAGTGGGCCCACCAGGGAGGTTGAAGCTTTCTTT.